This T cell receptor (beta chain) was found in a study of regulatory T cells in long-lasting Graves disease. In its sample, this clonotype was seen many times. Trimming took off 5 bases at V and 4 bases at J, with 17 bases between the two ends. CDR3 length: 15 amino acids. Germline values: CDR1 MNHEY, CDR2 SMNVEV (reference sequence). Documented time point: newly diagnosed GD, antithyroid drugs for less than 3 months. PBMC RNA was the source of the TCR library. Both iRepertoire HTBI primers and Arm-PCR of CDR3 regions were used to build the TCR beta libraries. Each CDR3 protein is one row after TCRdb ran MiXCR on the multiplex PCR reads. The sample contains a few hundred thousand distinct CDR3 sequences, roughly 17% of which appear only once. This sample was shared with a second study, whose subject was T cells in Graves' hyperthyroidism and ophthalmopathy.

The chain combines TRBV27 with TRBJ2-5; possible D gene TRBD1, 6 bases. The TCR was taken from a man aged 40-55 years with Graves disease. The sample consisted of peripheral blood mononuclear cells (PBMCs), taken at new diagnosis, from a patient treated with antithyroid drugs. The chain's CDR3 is CASSEGTSVVETQYF. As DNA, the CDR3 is TGTGCCAGCAGTGAGGGGACATCAGTGGTAGAGACCCAGTACTTC.